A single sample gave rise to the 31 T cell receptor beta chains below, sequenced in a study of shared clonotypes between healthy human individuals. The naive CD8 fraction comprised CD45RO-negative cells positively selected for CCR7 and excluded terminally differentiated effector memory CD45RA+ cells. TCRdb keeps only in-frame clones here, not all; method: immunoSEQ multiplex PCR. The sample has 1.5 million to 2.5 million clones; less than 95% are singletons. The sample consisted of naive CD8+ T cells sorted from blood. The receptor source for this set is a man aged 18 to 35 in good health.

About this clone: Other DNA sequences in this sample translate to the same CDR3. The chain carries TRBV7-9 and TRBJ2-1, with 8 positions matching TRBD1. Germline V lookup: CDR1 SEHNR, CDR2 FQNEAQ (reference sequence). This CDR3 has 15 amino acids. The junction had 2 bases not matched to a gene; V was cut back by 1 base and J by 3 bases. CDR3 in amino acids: CASSLGTGSYNEQFF. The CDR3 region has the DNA TGTGCCAGCAGCTTAGGGACAGGGAGCTACAATGAGCAGTTCTTC.

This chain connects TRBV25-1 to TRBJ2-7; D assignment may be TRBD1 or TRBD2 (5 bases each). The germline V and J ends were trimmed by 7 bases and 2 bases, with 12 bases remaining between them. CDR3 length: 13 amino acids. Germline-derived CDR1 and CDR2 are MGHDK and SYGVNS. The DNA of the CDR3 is TGTGCCAGCACCGGGACGGTAACCTACGAGCAGTACTTC. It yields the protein CASTGTVTYEQYF.

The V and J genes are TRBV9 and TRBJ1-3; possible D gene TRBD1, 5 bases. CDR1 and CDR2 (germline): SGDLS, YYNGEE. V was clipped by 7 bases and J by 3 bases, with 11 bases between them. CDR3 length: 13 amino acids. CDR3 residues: CASSPGHGNTIYF. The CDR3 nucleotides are TGTGCCAGCTCTCCAGGGCATGGAAACACCATATATTTT.

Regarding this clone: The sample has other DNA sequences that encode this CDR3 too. Here the CDR3 reads CASSASYNEQFF. CDR3 in DNA: TGTGCCAGCAGCGCATCCTACAATGAGCAGTTCTTC. The rearrangement uses TRBV5-6 and TRBJ2-1; D call uncertain. Per germline, CDR1 SGHDT and CDR2 YYEEEE. V lost 4 bases and J 1 base, leaving 3 bases between the germline ends. This CDR3 spans 12 amino acids.

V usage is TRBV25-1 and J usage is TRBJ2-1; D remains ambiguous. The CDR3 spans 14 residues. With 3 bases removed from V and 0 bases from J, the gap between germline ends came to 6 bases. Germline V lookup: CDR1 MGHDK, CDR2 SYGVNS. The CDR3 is CASSDRFSYNEQFF. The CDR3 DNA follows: TGTGCCAGCAGTGACAGGTTCTCCTACAATGAGCAGTTCTTC.

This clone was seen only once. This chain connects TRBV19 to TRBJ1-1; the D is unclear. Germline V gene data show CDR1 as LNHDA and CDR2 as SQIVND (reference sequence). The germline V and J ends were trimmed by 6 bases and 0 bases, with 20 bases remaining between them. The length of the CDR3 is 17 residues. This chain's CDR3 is CASRASSGERVNTEAFF. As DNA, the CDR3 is TGTGCCAGTAGAGCCTCTTCCGGGGAGAGAGTGAACACTGAAGCTTTCTTT.

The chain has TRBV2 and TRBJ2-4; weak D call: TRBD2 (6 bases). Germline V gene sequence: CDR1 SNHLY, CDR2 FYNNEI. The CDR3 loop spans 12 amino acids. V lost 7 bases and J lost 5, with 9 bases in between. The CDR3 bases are TGTGCCAGCAAGGGCGGGGAAAACATTCAGTACTTC. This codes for CASKGGENIQYF.

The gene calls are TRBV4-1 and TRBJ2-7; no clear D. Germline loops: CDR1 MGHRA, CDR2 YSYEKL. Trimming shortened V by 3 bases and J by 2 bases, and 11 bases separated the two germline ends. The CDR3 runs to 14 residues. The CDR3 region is CASSHRQETYEQYF. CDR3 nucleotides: TGCGCCAGCAGCCATCGGCAGGAGACCTACGAGCAGTACTTC.

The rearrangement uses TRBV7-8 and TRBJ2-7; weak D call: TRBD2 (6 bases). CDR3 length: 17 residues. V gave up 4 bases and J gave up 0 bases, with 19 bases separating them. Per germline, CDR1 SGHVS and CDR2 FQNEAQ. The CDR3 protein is CASSSSTGGTNSYEQYF. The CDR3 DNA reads TGTGCCAGCAGCTCATCCACGGGCGGGACCAACTCCTACGAGCAGTACTTC.

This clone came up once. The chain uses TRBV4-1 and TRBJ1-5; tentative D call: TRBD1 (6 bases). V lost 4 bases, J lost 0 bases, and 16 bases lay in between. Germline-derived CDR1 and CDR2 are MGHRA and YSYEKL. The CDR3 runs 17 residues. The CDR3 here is CASSPKAGDYSNQPQHF. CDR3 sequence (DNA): TGCGCCAGCAGCCCCAAGGCAGGGGATTATAGCAATCAGCCCCAGCATTTT.

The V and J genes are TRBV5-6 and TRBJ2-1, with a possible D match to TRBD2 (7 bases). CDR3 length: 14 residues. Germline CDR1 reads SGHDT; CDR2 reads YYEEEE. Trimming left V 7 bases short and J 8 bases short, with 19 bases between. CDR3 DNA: TGTGCCAGCCGCCGGGGGGCTAGCGACCATGAGCAGTTCTTC. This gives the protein CASRRGASDHEQFF.

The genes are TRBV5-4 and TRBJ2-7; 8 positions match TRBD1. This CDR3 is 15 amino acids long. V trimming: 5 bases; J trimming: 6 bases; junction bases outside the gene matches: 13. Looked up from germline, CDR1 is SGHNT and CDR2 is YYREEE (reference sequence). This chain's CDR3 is CASSWGQVGRGEQYF. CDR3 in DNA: TGTGCCAGCAGTTGGGGACAGGTCGGTCGGGGCGAGCAGTACTTC.

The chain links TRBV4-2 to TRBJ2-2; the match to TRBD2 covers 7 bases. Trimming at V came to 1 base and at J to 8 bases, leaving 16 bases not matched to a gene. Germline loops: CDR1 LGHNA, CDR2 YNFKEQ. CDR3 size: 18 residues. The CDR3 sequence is CASSQASIGLGDRGELFF. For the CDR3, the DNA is TGTGCCAGCAGCCAAGCCTCTATTGGACTAGGGGATAGAGGGGAGCTGTTTTTT.

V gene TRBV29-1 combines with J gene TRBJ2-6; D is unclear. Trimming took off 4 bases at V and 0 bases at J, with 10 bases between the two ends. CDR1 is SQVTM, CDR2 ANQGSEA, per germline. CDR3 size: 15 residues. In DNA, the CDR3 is TGCAGCGTTGCTGACATTAACTCTGGGGCCAACGTCCTGACTTTC. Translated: CSVADINSGANVLTF.

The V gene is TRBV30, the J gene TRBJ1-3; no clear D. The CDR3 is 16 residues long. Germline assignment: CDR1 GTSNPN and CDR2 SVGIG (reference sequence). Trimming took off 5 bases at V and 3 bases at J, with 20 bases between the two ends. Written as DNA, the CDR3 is TGTGCCTGGGAGGACTGGACCCAATCCTTTGGAAACACCATATATTTT. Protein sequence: CAWEDWTQSFGNTIYF.

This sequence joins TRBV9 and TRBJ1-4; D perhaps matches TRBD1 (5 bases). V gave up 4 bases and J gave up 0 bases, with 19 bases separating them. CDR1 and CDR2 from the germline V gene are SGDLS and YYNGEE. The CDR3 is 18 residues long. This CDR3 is CASSPRPGLTATNEKLFF. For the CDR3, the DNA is TGTGCCAGCAGCCCAAGACCGGGACTAACTGCAACTAATGAAAAACTGTTTTTT.

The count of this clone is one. This CDR3 is CASSLSRRTGAVIQPQHF. The CDR3 nucleotides are TGTGCCAGCAGCTTAAGTAGAAGGACGGGGGCCGTCATTCAGCCCCAGCATTTT. The V and J genes are TRBV7-9 and TRBJ1-5, with TRBD1 as a possible D gene (6 bases). The CDR3 covers 18 residues. Per germline, CDR1 SEHNR and CDR2 FQNEAQ (reference sequence). Trimming cost V 2 bases and J 6 bases, with 23 bases left between them.

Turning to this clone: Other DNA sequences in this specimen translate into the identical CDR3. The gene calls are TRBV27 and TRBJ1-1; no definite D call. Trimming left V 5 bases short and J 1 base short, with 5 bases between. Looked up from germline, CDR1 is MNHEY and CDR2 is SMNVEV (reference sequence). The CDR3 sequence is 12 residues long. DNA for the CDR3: TGTGCCAGCAGTGACTCGAACACTGAAGCTTTCTTT. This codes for CASSDSNTEAFF.

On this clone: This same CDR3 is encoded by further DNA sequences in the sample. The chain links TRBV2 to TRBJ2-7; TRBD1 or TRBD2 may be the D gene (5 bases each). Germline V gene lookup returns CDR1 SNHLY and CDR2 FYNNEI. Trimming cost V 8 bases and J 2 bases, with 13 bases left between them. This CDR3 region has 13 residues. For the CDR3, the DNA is TGTGCCAGCTCCGGGACGGCTACCTACGAGCAGTACTTC. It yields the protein CASSGTATYEQYF.

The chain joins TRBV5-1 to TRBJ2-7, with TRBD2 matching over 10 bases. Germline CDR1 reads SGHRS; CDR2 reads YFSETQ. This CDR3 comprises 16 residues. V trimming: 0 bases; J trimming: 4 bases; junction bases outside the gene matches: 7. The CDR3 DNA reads TGCGCCAGCAGCTTGGCTGCGGGACTAGCGACTTACGAGCAGTACTTC. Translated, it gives CASSLAAGLATYEQYF.

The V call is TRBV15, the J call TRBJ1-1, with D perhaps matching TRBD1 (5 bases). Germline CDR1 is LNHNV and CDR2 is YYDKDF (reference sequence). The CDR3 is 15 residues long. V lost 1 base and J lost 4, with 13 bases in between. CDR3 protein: CATSRAWEGSTEAFF. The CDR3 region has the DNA TGTGCCACCAGCAGAGCGTGGGAGGGGTCCACTGAAGCTTTCTTT.

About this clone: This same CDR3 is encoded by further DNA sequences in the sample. The CDR3, as DNA: TGTGCCTGGAGTGTCATCCTGGATGAGCAGTTCTTC. This sequence encodes CAWSVILDEQFF. The rearrangement joins TRBV30 to TRBJ2-1; D gene unclear. The CDR3 totals 12 residues. Germline values: CDR1 GTSNPN, CDR2 SVGIG (reference sequence). V dropped 0 bases and J dropped 8 bases, with 8 bases sitting between them.

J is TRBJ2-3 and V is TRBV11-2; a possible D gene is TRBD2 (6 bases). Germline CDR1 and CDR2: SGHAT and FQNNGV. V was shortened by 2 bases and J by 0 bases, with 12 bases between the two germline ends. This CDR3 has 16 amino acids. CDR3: CASSLSSGYSTDTQYF. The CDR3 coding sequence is TGTGCCAGCAGCTTAAGTAGCGGATATAGCACAGATACGCAGTATTTT. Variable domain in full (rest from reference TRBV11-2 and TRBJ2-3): EAGVAQSPRYKIIEKRQSVAFWCNPISGHATLYWYQQILGQGPKLLIQFQNNGVVDDSQLPKDRFSAERLKGVDSTLKIQPAKLEDSAVYLCASSLSSGYSTDTQYFGPGTRLTVL.

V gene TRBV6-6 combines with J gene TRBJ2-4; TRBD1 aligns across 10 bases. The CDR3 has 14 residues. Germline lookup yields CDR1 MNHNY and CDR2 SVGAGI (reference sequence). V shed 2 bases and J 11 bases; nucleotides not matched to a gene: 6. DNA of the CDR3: TGTGCCAGCAGTTACGCCGGGACAGGGGTCGTTCAGTACTTC. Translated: CASSYAGTGVVQYF.

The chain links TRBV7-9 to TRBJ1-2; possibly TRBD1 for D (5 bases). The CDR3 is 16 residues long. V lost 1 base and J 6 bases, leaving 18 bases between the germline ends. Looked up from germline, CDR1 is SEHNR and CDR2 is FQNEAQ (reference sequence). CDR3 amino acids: CASSLGGAPTFDGYTF. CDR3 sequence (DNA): TGTGCCAGCAGCTTAGGAGGGGCCCCTACGTTCGATGGCTACACCTTC.

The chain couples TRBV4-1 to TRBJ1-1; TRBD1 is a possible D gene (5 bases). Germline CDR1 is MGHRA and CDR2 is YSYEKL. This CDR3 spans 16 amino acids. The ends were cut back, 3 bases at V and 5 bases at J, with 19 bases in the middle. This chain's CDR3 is CASSHLGGTPGTEAFF. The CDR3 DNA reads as TGCGCCAGCAGCCACCTTGGAGGGACCCCCGGGACTGAAGCTTTCTTT.

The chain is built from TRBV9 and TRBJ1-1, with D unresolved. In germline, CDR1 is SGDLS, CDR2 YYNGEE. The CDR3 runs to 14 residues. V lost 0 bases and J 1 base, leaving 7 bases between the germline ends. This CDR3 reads CASSVEKANTEAFF. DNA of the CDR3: TGTGCCAGCAGCGTAGAAAAGGCGAACACTGAAGCTTTCTTT.

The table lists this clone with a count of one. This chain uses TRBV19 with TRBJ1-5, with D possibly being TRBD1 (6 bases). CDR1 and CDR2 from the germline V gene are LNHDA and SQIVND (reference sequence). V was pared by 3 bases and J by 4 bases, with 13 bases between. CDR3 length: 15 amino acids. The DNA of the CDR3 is TGTGCCAGTAGTATCAGCCGGGGGGCAAATCAGCCCCAGCATTTT. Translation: CASSISRGANQPQHF.

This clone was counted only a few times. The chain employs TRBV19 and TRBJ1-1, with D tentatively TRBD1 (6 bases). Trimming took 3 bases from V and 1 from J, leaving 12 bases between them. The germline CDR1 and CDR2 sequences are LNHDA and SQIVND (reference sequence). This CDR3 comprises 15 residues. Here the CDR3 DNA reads TGTGCCAGTAGTATGGGGGACATTTCGAACACTGAAGCTTTCTTT. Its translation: CASSMGDISNTEAFF.

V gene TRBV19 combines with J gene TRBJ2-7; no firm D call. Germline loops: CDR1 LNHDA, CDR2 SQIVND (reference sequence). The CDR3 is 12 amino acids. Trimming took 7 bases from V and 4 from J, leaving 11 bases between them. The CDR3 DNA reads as TGTGCCAGTACCCCCGCGCGATACGAGCAGTACTTC. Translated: CASTPARYEQYF.

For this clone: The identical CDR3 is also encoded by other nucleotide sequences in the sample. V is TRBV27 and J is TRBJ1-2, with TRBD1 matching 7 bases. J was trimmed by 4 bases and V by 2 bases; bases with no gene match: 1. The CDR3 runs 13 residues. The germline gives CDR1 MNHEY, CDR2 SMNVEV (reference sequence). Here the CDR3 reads CASSLPGGYGYTF. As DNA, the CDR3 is TGTGCCAGCAGTTTACCAGGGGGCTATGGCTACACCTTC.